This TCR beta chain is drawn from a study of blood T cell repertoires in COVID-19. Assay used: immunoSEQ multiplex PCR; TCRdb lists only in-frame clones, some missing. This sample carries approximately 400,000 clones, about 91% of them seen once, and the ten largest clones take roughly 13%. Per the germline V gene, CDR1 is LNHDA and CDR2 is SQIVND (reference sequence). V trimming: 6 bases; J trimming: 6 bases; junction bases outside the gene matches: 8. The CDR3 extends over 14 amino acids. What was sequenced was peripheral blood. The chain joins TRBV19 to TRBJ1-2, with 9 bases aligning to TRBD1. The sequence came from a woman in her forties or fifties with COVID-19, enrolled during active disease. The CDR3 here is CASRRTGELDGYTF. CDR3 bases: TGTGCCAGTAGGCGGACAGGGGAACTCGATGGCTACACCTTC.